This TCR beta chain was sequenced in a study of cytomegalovirus exposure and HLA in healthy donors. In the PCR, 60 Vbeta and 13 Jbeta primers were used. The data were produced by immunoSEQ multiplex PCR, yet TCRdb's version contains in-frame clones alone and is incomplete. The table lists about 140,000 clones. Of note for this clone: Its antigen is currently unknown.

CDR1 is MGHRA and CDR2 is YSYEKL in the germline V gene. The CDR3 is 14 amino acids. J was trimmed by 7 bases and V by 0 bases; bases with no gene match: 5. Broader study findings: A later look showed TCR association rates differing by HLA locus, highest for DRB1 and lowest for HLA-C. The investigators catalogued about 170 TCR beta chains as cytomegalovirus-associated. Across donors, presence/absence analyses took sequencing depth to be roughly uniform. A later analysis found most CMV-associated TCR beta chains apparently HLA-restricted.

The chain carries TRBV4-1 and TRBJ1-2; 7 nucleotides agree with TRBD1. The sample consisted of PBMCs. This TCR came from a woman between 18 and 29 years old in good health and CMV-seronegative. As DNA, the CDR3 is TGCGCCAGCAGCCAAGAAGGGGCAGGGGGTGGCTACACCTTC. Amino acids: CASSQEGAGGGYTF.